A single sample gave rise to the 4 T cell receptor beta chains below, sequenced in a study of T cells after yellow fever vaccination. TCRdb re-called the 5' RACE reads through MiXCR, storing one row per CDR3 protein. The sample carries approximately 610,000 distinct CDR3 sequences, around 16% recorded once. The sample in question was PBMCs, obtained around 5 days after the first yellow fever vaccination. These receptors were obtained from a man between 18 and 35 years old who received the YFV17D yellow fever vaccine.

The rearrangement joins TRBV6-5 to TRBJ1-2; possibly TRBD1 for D (5 bases). CDR1 and CDR2 (germline): MNHEY, SVGAGI. The CDR3 has 13 amino acids. Trimming shortened V by 0 bases and J by 8 bases, and 10 bases separated the two germline ends. CDR3 bases: TGTGCCAGCAGTTACTCAGGGGTCGGGGGCTACACCTTC. This translates into CASSYSGVGGYTF.

This sequence joins TRBV7-2 and TRBJ2-1; D perhaps matches TRBD1 (5 bases). The CDR3 runs to 13 residues. Germline CDR1 is SGHTA and CDR2 is FQGNSA. Trimming left V 9 bases short and J 6 bases short, with 15 bases between. CDR3 loop: CASQMTVFNEQFF. In nucleotides, the CDR3 is TGTGCCAGTCAGATGACAGTTTTCAATGAGCAGTTCTTC.

This clonotype was seen a handful of times. The chain joins TRBV3-1 to TRBJ1-2; D may be TRBD1 (5 bases). V was pared by 5 bases and J by 8 bases, with 15 bases between. Per the germline V gene, CDR1 is LGHDT and CDR2 is YNNKEL (reference sequence). This CDR3 comprises 13 residues. CDR3 region: CASSAGTSQGYTF. CDR3 sequence (DNA): TGTGCCAGCAGCGCCGGGACTTCTCAAGGCTACACCTTC.

This clonotype was seen at least ten times. The rearrangement joins TRBV4-1 to TRBJ1-5; D remains unclear. Germline V CDR1 and CDR2: MGHRA, YSYEKL. The CDR3 loop spans 14 amino acids. Trimming stripped 0 bases from V and 2 bases from J, with 5 bases between. This chain's CDR3 is CASSQDPGNQPQHF. DNA of the CDR3: TGCGCCAGCAGCCAAGATCCCGGCAATCAGCCCCAGCATTTT.